This T cell receptor beta chain was obtained from a study of blood T cell repertoires in COVID-19. Across the whole study: Samples came from the United States, Italy and Spain, spanning acute and convalescent COVID-19.

Data came from immunoSEQ multiplex PCR; TCRdb stores just in-frame clones and leaves some out. The table lists hundreds of thousands of clones, approximately 90% of them singletons. Ages ranged from about 18 to 89 years, with residence in fewer than 25 US areas. Germline loops: CDR1 SGHVS, CDR2 FQNEAQ. The CDR3 is 16 residues long. The V and J ends lost 5 bases and 9 bases respectively, with 20 bases between them. The specimen sequenced was PBMCs or T cells enriched from blood (not recorded which). The chain combines TRBV7-8 with TRBJ1-6; D may be TRBD1 (5 bases). The clonotype was recovered from a woman aged 40 to 49 who had recovered from COVID-19. The DNA of the CDR3 is TGTGCCAGCAGCCCCACTGGCGGGACGGTTGGTTCACCCCTCCACTTT. Protein product: CASSPTGGTVGSPLHF.